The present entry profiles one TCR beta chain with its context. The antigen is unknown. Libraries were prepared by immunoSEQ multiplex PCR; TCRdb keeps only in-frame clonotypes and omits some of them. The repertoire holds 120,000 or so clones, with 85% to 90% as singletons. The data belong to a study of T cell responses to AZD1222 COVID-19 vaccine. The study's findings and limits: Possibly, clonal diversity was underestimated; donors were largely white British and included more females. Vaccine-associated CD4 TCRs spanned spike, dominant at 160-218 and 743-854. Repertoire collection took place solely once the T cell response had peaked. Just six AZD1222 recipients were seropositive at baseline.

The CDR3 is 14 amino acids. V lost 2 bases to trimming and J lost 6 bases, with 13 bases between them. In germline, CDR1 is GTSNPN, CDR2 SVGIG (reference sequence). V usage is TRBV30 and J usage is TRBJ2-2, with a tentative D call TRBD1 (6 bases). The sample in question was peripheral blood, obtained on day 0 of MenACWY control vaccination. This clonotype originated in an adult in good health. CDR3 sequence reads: CAWSPTGMAGELFF. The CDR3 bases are TGTGCCTGGAGTCCAACAGGGATGGCCGGGGAGCTGTTTTTT.